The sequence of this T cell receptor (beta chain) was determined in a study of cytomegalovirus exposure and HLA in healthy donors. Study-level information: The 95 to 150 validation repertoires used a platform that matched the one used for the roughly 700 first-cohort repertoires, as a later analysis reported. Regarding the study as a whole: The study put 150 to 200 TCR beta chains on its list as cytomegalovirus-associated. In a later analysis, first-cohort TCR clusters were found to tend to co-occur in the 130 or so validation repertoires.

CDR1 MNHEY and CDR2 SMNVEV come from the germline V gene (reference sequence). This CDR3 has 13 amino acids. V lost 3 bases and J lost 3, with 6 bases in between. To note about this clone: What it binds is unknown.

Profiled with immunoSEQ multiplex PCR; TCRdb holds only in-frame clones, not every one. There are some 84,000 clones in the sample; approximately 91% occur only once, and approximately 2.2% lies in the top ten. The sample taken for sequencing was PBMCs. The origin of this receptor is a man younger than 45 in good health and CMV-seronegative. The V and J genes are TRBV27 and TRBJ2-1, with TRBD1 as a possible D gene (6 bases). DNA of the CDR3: TGTGCCAGCAGTTTGACAGGCTACAATGAGCAGTTCTTC. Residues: CASSLTGYNEQFF.